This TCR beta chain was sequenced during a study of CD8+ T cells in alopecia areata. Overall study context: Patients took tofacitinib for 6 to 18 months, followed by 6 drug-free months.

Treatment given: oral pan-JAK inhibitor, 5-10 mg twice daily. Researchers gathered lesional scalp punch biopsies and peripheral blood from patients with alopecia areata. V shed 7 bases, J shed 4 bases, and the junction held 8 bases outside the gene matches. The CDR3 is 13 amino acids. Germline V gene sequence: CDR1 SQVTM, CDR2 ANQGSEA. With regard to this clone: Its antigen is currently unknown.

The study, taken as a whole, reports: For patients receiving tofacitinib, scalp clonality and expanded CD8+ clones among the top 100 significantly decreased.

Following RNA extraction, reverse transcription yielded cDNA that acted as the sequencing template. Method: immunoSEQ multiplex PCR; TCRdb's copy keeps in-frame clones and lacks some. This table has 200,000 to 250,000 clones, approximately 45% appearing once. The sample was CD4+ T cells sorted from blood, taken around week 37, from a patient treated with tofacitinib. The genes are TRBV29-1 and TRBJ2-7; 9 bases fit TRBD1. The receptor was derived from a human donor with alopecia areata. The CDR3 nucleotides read TGCAGCGCAAGACAGGGGGAGTCTTACGAGCAGTACTTC. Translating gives CSARQGESYEQYF.